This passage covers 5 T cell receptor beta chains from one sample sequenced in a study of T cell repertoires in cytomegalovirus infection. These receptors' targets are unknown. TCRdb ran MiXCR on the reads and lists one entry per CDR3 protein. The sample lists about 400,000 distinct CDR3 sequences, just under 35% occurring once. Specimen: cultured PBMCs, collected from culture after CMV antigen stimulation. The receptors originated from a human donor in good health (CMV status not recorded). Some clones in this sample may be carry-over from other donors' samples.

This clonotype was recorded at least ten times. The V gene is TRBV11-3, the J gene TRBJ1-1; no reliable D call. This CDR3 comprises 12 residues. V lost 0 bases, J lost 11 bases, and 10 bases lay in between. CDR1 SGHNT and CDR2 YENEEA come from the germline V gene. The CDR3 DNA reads TGTGCCAGCAGCTTAGAGCGGGCGAGGGCTTTCTTT. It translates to CASSLERARAFF.

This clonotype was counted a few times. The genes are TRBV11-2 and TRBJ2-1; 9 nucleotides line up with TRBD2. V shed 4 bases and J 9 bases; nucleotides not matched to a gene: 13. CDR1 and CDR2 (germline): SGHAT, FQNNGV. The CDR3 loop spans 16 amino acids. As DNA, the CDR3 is TGTGCCAGCAGCTCCGCCCAGGCGGGGGGGATCCGTGAGCAGTTCTTC. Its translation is CASSSAQAGGIREQFF.

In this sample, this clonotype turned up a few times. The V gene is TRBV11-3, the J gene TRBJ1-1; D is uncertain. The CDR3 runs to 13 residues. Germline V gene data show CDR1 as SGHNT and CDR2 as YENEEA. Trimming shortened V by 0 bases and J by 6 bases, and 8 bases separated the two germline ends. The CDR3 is CASSLEGYSEAFF. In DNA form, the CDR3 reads TGTGCCAGCAGCTTAGAAGGGTACTCTGAAGCTTTCTTT.

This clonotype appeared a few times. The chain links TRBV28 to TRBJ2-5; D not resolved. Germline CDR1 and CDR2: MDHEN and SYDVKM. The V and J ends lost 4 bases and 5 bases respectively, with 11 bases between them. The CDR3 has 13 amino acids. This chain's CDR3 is CASSYQEKETQYF. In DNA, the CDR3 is TGTGCCAGCAGTTATCAGGAGAAGGAGACCCAGTACTTC.

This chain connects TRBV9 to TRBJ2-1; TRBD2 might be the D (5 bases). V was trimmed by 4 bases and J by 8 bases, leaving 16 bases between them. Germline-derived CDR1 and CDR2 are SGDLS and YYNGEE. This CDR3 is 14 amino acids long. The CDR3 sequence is CASSLSGSRDEQFF. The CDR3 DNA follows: TGTGCCAGCAGCCTCTCGGGATCTCGGGATGAGCAGTTCTTC.